This entry lists 21 T cell receptor beta chains sequenced from one sample in a study of cytomegalovirus exposure and HLA in healthy donors. This table comes from immunoSEQ multiplex PCR, and its TCRdb copy is limited to in-frame clones, with some not included. In the table there are 97,000 or so clones, around 88% of which are singletons. The sequencing input was PBMCs. The receptors stem from a woman aged 30 to 39 in good health and CMV-seronegative.

This chain uses TRBV29-1 with TRBJ1-1; D remains ambiguous. The CDR3 runs 10 residues. V lost 6 bases to trimming and J lost 8 bases, with 10 bases between them. Germline V CDR1 and CDR2: SQVTM, ANQGSEA. CDR3 nucleotide sequence: TGCAGCGTCCGGAGGGTAGAAGCTTTCTTT. This codes for CSVRRVEAFF. The full variable domain, its missing parts supplied by reference TRBV29-1 and TRBJ1-1, is SAVISQKPSRDICQRGTSLTIQCQVDSQVTMMFWYRQQPGQSLTLIATANQGSEATYESGFVIDKFPISRPNLTFSTLTVSNMSPEDSSIYLCSVRRVEAFFGQGTRLTVV.

The chain employs TRBV21-1 and TRBJ2-3; TRBD2, the table's D call, lacks a check against the DNA. TRBV21-1 is designated a pseudogene. The CDR3 totals 12 residues. CDR3 in DNA: TGTGCCAGCGAAGCGTGCACAGATACGCAGTATTTT. Protein product: CASEACTDTQYF.

The rearrangement uses TRBV5-4 and TRBJ2-3, with D tentatively TRBD2 (5 bases). The CDR3 has 14 amino acids. From germline, CDR1 is SGHNT and CDR2 YYREEE (reference sequence). V shed 5 bases and J shed 5 bases, with 15 bases lying between them. The CDR3 sequence is CASRPGLVGDTQYF. The CDR3, as DNA: TGTGCCAGCAGGCCCGGACTGGTCGGAGATACGCAGTATTTT.

The rearrangement links TRBV28 to TRBJ2-7; perhaps TRBD2 as D (6 bases). CDR3 length: 13 residues. Trimming removed 3 bases from V and 2 bases from J, with 8 bases in between. Germline-derived CDR1 and CDR2 are MDHEN and SYDVKM. CDR3 sequence: CASSLEGTYEQYF. The CDR3 bases are TGTGCCAGCAGTTTGGAGGGCACCTACGAGCAGTACTTC.

J is TRBJ2-3 and V is TRBV7-9, with TRBD1 as a possible D gene (6 bases). Trimming cost V 6 bases and J 5 bases, with 12 bases left between them. Germline V CDR1 and CDR2: SEHNR, FQNEAQ (reference sequence). This CDR3 has 13 residues. CDR3 amino acids: CASRYLGGDTQYF. In DNA form, the CDR3 reads TGTGCCAGCAGATACTTAGGGGGAGATACGCAGTATTTT. Full variable domain (missing parts from reference TRBV7-9 and TRBJ2-3): DTGVSQNPRHKITKRGQNVTFRCDPISEHNRLYWYRQTLGQGPEFLTYFQNEAQLEKSRLLSDRFSAERPKGSFSTLEIQRTEQGDSAMYLCASRYLGGDTQYFGPGTRLTVL.

The CDR3 region has the DNA TGTGCCAGTAGCCCGGGGTACGAGCAGTACTTC. Amino acid sequence: CASSPGYEQYF. The J gene is TRBJ2-7, the V gene TRBV19; perhaps TRBD2 as D (5 bases). The V end lost 6 bases, the J end lost 4 bases, and 7 bases lay between the germline ends. The CDR3 consists of 11 residues. Germline V gene data show CDR1 as LNHDA and CDR2 as SQIVND (reference sequence).

The chain links TRBV18 to TRBJ1-4; D perhaps matches TRBD1 (6 bases). Germline V gene data show CDR1 as KGHSH and CDR2 as LQKENI. V dropped 0 bases and J dropped 6 bases, with 8 bases sitting between them. This CDR3 region has 14 residues. CDR3 protein: CASSPPPGDEKLFF. CDR3 DNA sequence: TGTGCCAGCTCACCACCCCCAGGGGATGAAAAACTGTTTTTT.

This chain joins TRBV6-5 and TRBJ2-1; 8 nucleotides match TRBD2. V dropped 7 bases and J dropped 5; count of bases not matched to a gene: 10. CDR1 MNHEY and CDR2 SVGAGI come from the germline V gene. This CDR3 spans 15 amino acids. The CDR3 reads CASTVRGGGHNEQFF. The CDR3 region has the DNA TGTGCCAGCACCGTACGGGGGGGCGGGCACAATGAGCAGTTCTTC.

This chain uses TRBV9 with TRBJ2-3; 7 positions match TRBD2. CDR1 SGDLS and CDR2 YYNGEE come from the germline V gene. V was pared by 3 bases and J by 1 base, with 5 bases of the junction left unmatched. CDR3 size: 15 residues. CDR3 sequence: CASSAPRGGTDTQYF. Written as DNA, the CDR3 is TGTGCCAGCAGCGCCCCCCGGGGGGGCACAGATACGCAGTATTTT.

The rearrangement joins TRBV28 to TRBJ1-2; possibly TRBD1 for D (6 bases). This CDR3 is 14 amino acids long. The germline V gene has CDR1 MDHEN and CDR2 SYDVKM. The ends were cut back, 5 bases at V and 6 bases at J, with 16 bases in the middle. CDR3 DNA sequence: TGTGCCAGCAGTCCATATTCAGGGGACGATGGCTACACCTTC. This gives the protein CASSPYSGDDGYTF.

This clone was seen once. The rearrangement uses TRBV5-4 and TRBJ2-7; D remains unclear. Trimming stripped 6 bases from V and 0 bases from J, with 10 bases between. This CDR3 spans 13 amino acids. CDR1 is SGHNT, CDR2 YYREEE, per germline (reference sequence). The CDR3 DNA reads as TGTGCCAGCACCGAGAGTAGCTCCTACGAGCAGTACTTC. Residues: CASTESSSYEQYF.

This rearrangement joins TRBV27 to TRBJ1-1; D possibly corresponds to TRBD1 (5 bases). Trimming pared 0 bases from V and 2 bases from J, leaving 10 bases between. The CDR3 is made up of 15 amino acids. The germline V gene encodes CDR1 MNHEY and CDR2 SMNVEV (reference sequence). The CDR3 nucleotides are TGTGCCAGCAGTTTATCGGCAGGGCGAAACACTGAAGCTTTCTTT. Translation gives CASSLSAGRNTEAFF.

The rearrangement uses TRBV19 and TRBJ2-1; D remains unclear. Germline V lookup: CDR1 LNHDA, CDR2 SQIVND (reference sequence). The CDR3 sequence is 13 residues long. The V end lost 3 bases, the J end lost 6 bases, and 9 bases lay between the germline ends. The CDR3 DNA follows: TGTGCCAGTAGTATGGCCTCGGGCAATGAGCAGTTCTTC. As protein: CASSMASGNEQFF. The complete variable domain, with remaining parts taken from reference TRBV19 and TRBJ2-1, reads DGGITQSPKYLFRKEGQNVTLSCEQNLNHDAMYWYRQDPGQGLRLIYYSQIVNDFQKGDIAEGYSVSREKKESFPLTVTSAQKNPTAFYLCASSMASGNEQFFGPGTRLTVL.

The chain has TRBV5-4 and TRBJ1-3, with 8 bases aligning to TRBD1. Germline V gene sequence: CDR1 SGHNT, CDR2 YYREEE (reference sequence). The CDR3 spans 14 residues. Trimming took 4 bases from V and 4 from J; bases not matched to a gene: 4. The DNA for the CDR3 is TGTGCCAGCAGCCCAGGGGGCAGGGGAAACACCATATATTTT. This codes for CASSPGGRGNTIYF.

This chain joins TRBV18 and TRBJ2-7, with D possibly matching TRBD1 (6 bases). The germline gives CDR1 KGHSH, CDR2 LQKENI. This CDR3 is built from 16 residues. Trimming stripped 5 bases from V and 6 bases from J, with 23 bases between. The CDR3 DNA reads TGTGCCAGCTCAATATCCTCAGGGGTGGGCCGAGGCGAGCAGTACTTC. This translates into CASSISSGVGRGEQYF.

The CDR3 region is CASSRDSNYEQYF. CDR3 nucleotides: TGTGCCAGCAGTCGAGACAGTAACTACGAGCAGTACTTC. This chain connects TRBV6-1 to TRBJ2-7; D perhaps matches TRBD1 (5 bases). The germline V gene encodes CDR1 MNHNS and CDR2 SASEGT. This CDR3 spans 13 amino acids. Between the trimmed V and J ends, which lost 5 bases and 3 bases, there was a span of 11 bases.

This chain connects TRBV20-1 to TRBJ1-1; D gene ambiguous. Germline V gene data show CDR1 as DFQATT and CDR2 as SNEGSKA (reference sequence). The CDR3 has 11 amino acids. With 8 bases removed from V and 1 base from J, the gap between germline ends came to 8 bases. CDR3 protein: CSLAGNTEAFF. The CDR3 DNA reads as TGCAGTCTTGCAGGGAACACTGAAGCTTTCTTT.

The J gene is TRBJ2-5, the V gene TRBV11-2, with 14 bases fitting TRBD2. CDR1 and CDR2 (germline): SGHAT, FQNNGV. V shed 5 bases and J 5 bases; nucleotides not matched to a gene: 10. The CDR3 spans 17 residues. The CDR3 here is CASSQRLAGGLGETQYF. The DNA for the CDR3 is TGTGCCAGCAGCCAAAGACTAGCGGGGGGGCTAGGGGAGACCCAGTACTTC.

The V call is TRBV10-1, the J call TRBJ1-2, with D possibly TRBD1 on 5 matching bases. This CDR3 spans 13 amino acids. V was cut by 8 bases and J by 6 bases, with 16 bases left in between. Germline assignment: CDR1 WNHNN and CDR2 SYGVQD (reference sequence). The CDR3 protein is CASGSAQGHGYTF. DNA for the CDR3: TGCGCCAGCGGTAGTGCCCAGGGCCATGGCTACACCTTC.

As concerns this clone: Germline is not matched at one junction end, which may reflect a read error. The gene calls are TRBV29-1 and TRBJ1-2; TRBD1 aligns across 12 bases. Germline CDR1 and CDR2: SQVTM and ANQGSEA. The length of the CDR3 is 18 residues. Here the CDR3 DNA reads TGCCGCGTTGACGCGGGGGGTGGGACAGGGGGCGCCTACTATGGCTACACCTTC. It encodes CRVDAGGGTGGAYYGYTF.

This chain joins TRBV2 and TRBJ2-5; D possibly corresponds to TRBD2 (5 bases). From germline, CDR1 is SNHLY and CDR2 FYNNEI. The CDR3 runs to 18 residues. V lost 8 bases, J lost 5 bases, and 30 bases lay in between. The CDR3 coding sequence is TGTGCCAGCGGAACCAAACCCGACTTAACCCTTTGGAGGGAGACCCAGTACTTC. Amino acid sequence: CASGTKPDLTLWRETQYF.